Here is one T cell receptor beta chain with its context. The antigen is unknown. The data originate from a study of cytomegalovirus exposure and HLA in healthy donors. Only in-frame clones appear in the TCRdb table, and some are missing; sequencing was by immunoSEQ multiplex PCR. The sample yields roughly 220,000 clones, around 90% seen once. Overall study findings and caveats: In the roughly 120 validation repertoires, a later analysis found that first-cohort TCR clusters tended to co-occur. There were approximately 150 TCR beta chains listed as cytomegalovirus-associated.

CDR1 and CDR2 (germline): GTSNPN, SVGIG (reference sequence). The CDR3 totals 16 residues. Unmatched junction bases numbered 16, after V lost 8 bases and J lost 8 bases. This receptor was obtained from a woman aged 18 to 35 in good health and CMV-seronegative. The sequenced sample consisted of PBMCs. The chain recombines TRBV30 with TRBJ2-1; 12 bases match TRBD2. The CDR3 sequence: CAIRLAGGLSIDEQFF. For the CDR3, the DNA is TGTGCCATACGGCTAGCGGGAGGGCTGTCAATCGATGAGCAGTTCTTC.